This record concerns one T cell receptor (beta chain) sequence. What it binds is not known. Trimming took off 3 bases at V and 1 base at J, with 9 bases between the two ends. The CDR3 covers 14 residues. Looked up from germline, CDR1 is SGHTA and CDR2 is FQGNSA. The data originate from a study of post-analysis software for immune sequencing data. Unique molecular identifiers were carried by the TCR beta cDNA libraries. From the PCR reads, TCRdb called clonotypes with MiXCR, one entry per CDR3 protein. The sample contains some 370,000 distinct CDR3 sequences, 30% to 45% of which appear only once. Study conclusions and caveats: A handful of TRBV segments were more frequent in patients than controls; TRBV5-6, TRBV5-1 and TRBV20-1 belonged to this group.

The sequenced material came from blood. The J gene is TRBJ2-5, the V gene TRBV7-2; TRBD2 is a possible D gene (6 bases). This receptor was taken from a girl between 10 and 17 years old with multiple sclerosis. Here the CDR3 reads CASSFGTSQETQYF. The CDR3 DNA is TGTGCCAGCAGCTTCGGGACTTCCCAAGAGACCCAGTACTTC.